The 8 T cell receptor beta chains in this list originate from one sample, sequenced in a study of T-cell memory formation after mild COVID-19. TCRdb re-analysed the 5' RACE reads in MiXCR, keeping a single row per CDR3 protein. This table has 210,000 or so distinct CDR3 sequences, roughly a tenth appearing once. Sequencing was done on a sample of PBMCs or a T cell subset sorted from them (not recorded which). The source is a man younger than 35 who had mild COVID-19 (a few samples of this study predate the infection). Cell type and time point are not known.

This clonotype has more than one count but fewer than ten. The gene calls are TRBV3-1 and TRBJ1-4; possibly TRBD1 for D (6 bases). V lost 0 bases, J lost 8 bases, and 13 bases lay in between. Germline V CDR1 and CDR2: LGHDT, YNNKEL (reference sequence). The CDR3 sequence is 15 residues long. The CDR3 coding sequence is TGTGCCAGCAGCCAAGATTGGGGGGCGCAGGAAAAACTGTTTTTT. Its translation: CASSQDWGAQEKLFF.

This chain joins TRBV18 and TRBJ2-5; 7 nucleotides align to TRBD1. CDR1 is KGHSH, CDR2 LQKENI, per germline. V dropped 6 bases and J dropped 3; count of bases not matched to a gene: 4. The CDR3 has 13 residues. The DNA for the CDR3 is TGTGCCAGCTCCTTCGGACAGGAAGAGACCCAGTACTTC. It yields the protein CASSFGQEETQYF.

The chain uses TRBV29-1 and TRBJ1-1, with D perhaps TRBD1 (6 bases). CDR1 is SQVTM and CDR2 is ANQGSEA in the germline V gene. V lost 7 bases and J lost 1, with 19 bases in between. The CDR3 extends over 15 amino acids. Written as DNA, the CDR3 is TGCAGCGGAAAAGACAGCAGGGGAGGGAACACTGAAGCTTTCTTT. Protein sequence: CSGKDSRGGNTEAFF.

CDR3 in DNA: TGTGCCAGCAGCCAAGGAGGGGAGTGGGACTATGGCTACACCTTC. Amino acid sequence: CASSQGGEWDYGYTF. The V and J genes are TRBV4-2 and TRBJ1-2; D possibly corresponds to TRBD1 (5 bases). V lost 1 base, J lost 3 bases, and 12 bases lay in between. CDR1 is LGHNA and CDR2 is YNFKEQ in the germline V gene. The CDR3 runs 15 residues.

CDR3 residues: CASGGAGGPTDTQYF. The CDR3 DNA is TGCGCCAGCGGGGGTGCTGGGGGACCCACAGATACGCAGTATTTT. The chain couples TRBV5-1 to TRBJ2-3; D is perhaps TRBD1 or TRBD2 (5 bases each). This CDR3 spans 15 amino acids. V lost 7 bases to trimming and J lost 2 bases, with 17 bases between them. Germline CDR1 is SGHRS and CDR2 is YFSETQ.

This clonotype was observed a handful of times. This sequence joins TRBV11-2 and TRBJ2-3; the D is unclear. The CDR3 has 16 residues. The germline V and J ends were trimmed by 6 bases and 4 bases, with 20 bases remaining between them. The germline V gene has CDR1 SGHAT and CDR2 FQNNGV. CDR3 DNA sequence: TGTGCCAGCAGGGGGTATAACACATCACATGCAGATACGCAGTATTTT. Translation: CASRGYNTSHADTQYF.

This clonotype came up once. This sequence joins TRBV6-5 and TRBJ1-5; no clear D gene. The CDR3 has 15 residues. Trimming removed 2 bases at V and 6 bases at J, with 14 bases between. Germline CDR1 is MNHEY and CDR2 is SVGAGI. The DNA of the CDR3 is TGTGCCAGCAGTTACAAGGGTCTGCCCGGTCAGCCCCAGCATTTT. This gives the protein CASSYKGLPGQPQHF.

The chain carries TRBV18 and TRBJ2-4; 8 nucleotides match TRBD1. Germline CDR1 reads KGHSH; CDR2 reads LQKENI. V lost 4 bases to trimming and J lost 0 bases; unmatched junction nucleotides: 11. This CDR3 spans 18 amino acids. The CDR3, as DNA: TGTGCCAGCTCACTTCGGACAGGGATGTTGCTAGCCAAAAACATTCAGTACTTC. Its translation is CASSLRTGMLLAKNIQYF.